Below, 23 T cell receptor beta chains from the same sample are listed, as sequenced in a study of blood T cell repertoires in COVID-19. Generated by immunoSEQ multiplex PCR, the TCRdb table keeps only in-frame clones and is missing some. The sample records 150,000 to 200,000 clones, 82% being singletons. The source material was peripheral blood. The receptors were sampled from a woman aged 25 to 39 with acute or convalescent COVID-19.

The chain combines TRBV7-2 with TRBJ2-1; 7 bases fit TRBD1. Germline values: CDR1 SGHTA, CDR2 FQGNSA. The CDR3 is made up of 15 amino acids. V was clipped by 1 base and J by 9 bases; unmatched bases: 9. The CDR3 DNA sequence: TGTGCCAGCAGCTTAGGAAACAGGGGTCAGGGTGAGCAGTTCTTC. This translates into CASSLGNRGQGEQFF.

This chain links TRBV7-2 with TRBJ2-2, with TRBD1 matching over 9 bases. The ends lost 3 bases at V and 2 bases at J; junction bases unmatched: 1. This CDR3 has 15 residues. Germline V gene sequence: CDR1 SGHTA, CDR2 FQGNSA. In DNA form, the CDR3 reads TGTGCCAGCAGCTTGGGACAGGGTAACACCGGGGAGCTGTTTTTT. Translating gives CASSLGQGNTGELFF.

The chain joins TRBV2 to TRBJ1-1; D call uncertain. The germline gives CDR1 SNHLY, CDR2 FYNNEI. This CDR3 contains 12 residues. V was trimmed by 6 bases and J by 13 bases, leaving 18 bases between them. The CDR3 nucleotides are TGTGCCAGCAGGGATTCATTGGGAGTAGGTTTCTTT. Protein: CASRDSLGVGFF.

The chain uses TRBV7-2 and TRBJ2-1, with a weak D call TRBD2 (6 bases). The CDR3 consists of 13 residues. Looked up from germline, CDR1 is SGHTA and CDR2 is FQGNSA. V shed 0 bases and J shed 15 bases, with 15 bases lying between them. For the CDR3, the DNA is TGTGCCAGCAGCTTAGCGGGGGGAAAGGTGATGTTCTTC. Translated, it gives CASSLAGGKVMFF. Full variable domain (missing parts from reference TRBV7-2 and TRBJ2-1): GAGVSQSPSNKVTEKGKDVELRCDPISGHTALYWYRQSLGQGLEFLIYFQGNSAPDKSGLPSDRFSAERTGGSVSTLTIQRTQQEDSAVYLCASSLAGGKVMFFGPGTRLTVL.

This rearrangement joins TRBV6-5 to TRBJ2-1; D remains unclear. Deletions cut 2 bases from V and 5 bases from J, with 10 bases between. The V gene's germline CDR1 is MNHEY and CDR2 SVGAGI. CDR3 length: 14 amino acids. The CDR3 region has the DNA TGTGCCAGCAGTTACGGATACAGAGACAATGAGCAGTTCTTC. Protein sequence: CASSYGYRDNEQFF.

In DNA form, the CDR3 reads TGTGCCAGCAGCCGACAGGGGGCGAACTATGGCTACACCTTC. As protein: CASSRQGANYGYTF. The rearrangement joins TRBV11-3 to TRBJ1-2, with TRBD1 matching 10 bases. Germline trimming cut 5 bases from V and 2 bases from J; bases unmatched to any gene: 2. Germline V gene lookup returns CDR1 SGHNT and CDR2 YENEEA. This CDR3 has 14 residues.

The rearrangement uses TRBV4-2 and TRBJ1-5; D may be TRBD1 (5 bases). V lost 1 base and J lost 5, with 15 bases in between. Per the germline V gene, CDR1 is LGHNA and CDR2 is YNFKEQ. This CDR3 region has 16 residues. CDR3 nucleotides: TGTGCCAGCAGCCAAGTGAGGGCGGGGGACGATCAGCCCCAGCATTTT. It specifies CASSQVRAGDDQPQHF.

J is TRBJ2-3 and V is TRBV27; TRBD2 matches at 10 bases. V was clipped by 2 bases and J by 5 bases; unmatched bases: 4. The CDR3 has 15 residues. Germline CDR1 reads MNHEY; CDR2 reads SMNVEV (reference sequence). The CDR3 DNA follows: TGTGCCAGCAGTTTAGGTATAGCGGGAGGAGATACGCAGTATTTT. Translating gives CASSLGIAGGDTQYF.

This rearrangement joins TRBV7-6 to TRBJ2-7; 9 nucleotides line up with TRBD2. V was clipped by 5 bases and J by 3 bases; unmatched bases: 8. The germline gives CDR1 SGHVS, CDR2 FNYEAQ. The CDR3 is 15 amino acids. This CDR3 reads CASSAGTSFDYEQYF. CDR3 bases: TGTGCCAGCAGCGCCGGGACTAGCTTTGACTACGAGCAGTACTTC.

This clone was counted a single time. This chain links TRBV28 with TRBJ1-4; D is unclear. The CDR3 loop spans 15 amino acids. V was trimmed by 2 bases and J by 4 bases, leaving 11 bases between them. The germline V gene has CDR1 MDHEN and CDR2 SYDVKM. This chain's CDR3 is CASSLRGLGNEKLFF. CDR3 nucleotide sequence: TGTGCCAGCAGTTTAAGAGGGTTGGGTAATGAAAAACTGTTTTTT.

The chain carries TRBV6-5 and TRBJ2-7; 8 bases are a match to TRBD1. V dropped 0 bases and J dropped 3; count of bases not matched to a gene: 4. This CDR3 is built from 15 residues. Germline CDR1 reads MNHEY; CDR2 reads SVGAGI. The CDR3 DNA sequence: TGTGCCAGCAGTTACTCCACAGGGACAGGCTACGAGCAGTACTTC. It translates to CASSYSTGTGYEQYF.

The rearrangement uses TRBV30 and TRBJ1-1; 8 nucleotides line up with TRBD1. Trimming at V came to 2 bases and at J to 3 bases, leaving 5 bases not matched to a gene. Per the germline V gene, CDR1 is GTSNPN and CDR2 is SVGIG (reference sequence). The CDR3 totals 14 residues. DNA of the CDR3: TGTGCCTGGAGTACAGGGGGATATTACACTGAAGCTTTCTTT. Its protein product is CAWSTGGYYTEAFF.

This chain links TRBV4-2 with TRBJ1-2; TRBD1 might be the D (6 bases). CDR1 LGHNA and CDR2 YNFKEQ come from the germline V gene. Trimming stripped 3 bases from V and 3 bases from J, with 17 bases between. The CDR3 totals 16 residues. CDR3 DNA sequence: TGTGCCAGCAGCCAGAGCGTCAGGGGATCGCACTATGGCTACACCTTC. Its protein is CASSQSVRGSHYGYTF.

V and J are TRBV3-1 (or the pseudogene TRBV3-2) and TRBJ2-7; 8 bases are shared with TRBD1. J was trimmed by 4 bases and V by 3 bases; bases with no gene match: 5. Germline CDR1 LGHDT, CDR2 YNNKEL (reference sequence). There are 14 residues in the CDR3. Written as DNA, the CDR3 is TGTGCCAGCAGCCAGGACAGGGTGGGATACGAGCAGTACTTC. Translation: CASSQDRVGYEQYF.

This clone was counted only a few times. The V gene is TRBV19, the J gene TRBJ1-1, with no clear D. The CDR3 length is 10 residues. CDR1 LNHDA and CDR2 SQIVND come from the germline V gene (reference sequence). The V and J ends lost 9 bases and 4 bases respectively, with 6 bases between them. The CDR3 coding sequence is TGTGCCAGCTACTCCACTGAAGCTTTCTTT. Translating gives CASYSTEAFF.

The chain has TRBV21-1 and TRBJ2-7; the table's D call, TRBD2, has no DNA check behind it. TRBV21-1 is an annotated pseudogene. The CDR3 spans 16 residues. The CDR3: CASSLGGGEESYEQYF. The CDR3 DNA reads TGTGCCAGCAGCCTAGGAGGGGGGGAAGAATCCTACGAGCAGTACTTC.

This rearrangement joins TRBV10-2 to TRBJ2-1, with unresolved D. CDR1 and CDR2 from the germline V gene are WSHSY and SAAADI. The germline V and J ends were trimmed by 5 bases and 7 bases, with 12 bases remaining between them. The CDR3 contains 13 residues. Here the CDR3 reads CASSPVRVNEQFF. For the CDR3, the DNA is TGCGCCAGCAGTCCGGTACGAGTTAATGAGCAGTTCTTC.

The V and J genes are TRBV9 and TRBJ2-2, with TRBD1 identical over 10 bases. Germline CDR1 and CDR2: SGDLS and YYNGEE. The CDR3 is made up of 17 amino acids. V gave up 3 bases and J gave up 1 base; unmatched junction bases: 6. The CDR3, as DNA: TGTGCCAGCAGCGCTTTGACAGGGGGCGAGAACACCGGGGAGCTGTTTTTT. It specifies CASSALTGGENTGELFF.

The genes are TRBV4-3 and TRBJ1-4; 9 bases align to TRBD1. This CDR3 spans 16 amino acids. Germline V gene sequence: CDR1 LGHNA, CDR2 YSLEER. V was pared by 2 bases and J by 7 bases, with 8 bases of the junction left unmatched. As DNA, the CDR3 is TGCGCCAGCAGCCAAACCCGGACAGGGGTACGTGAAAAACTGTTTTTT. Amino acid sequence: CASSQTRTGVREKLFF.

The V and J genes are TRBV7-2 and TRBJ2-7; a weak D match, TRBD1 (7 bases). The CDR3 loop spans 14 amino acids. V lost 3 bases and J 2 bases, leaving 11 bases between the germline ends. Germline V lookup: CDR1 SGHTA, CDR2 FQGNSA. Here the CDR3 DNA reads TGTGCCAGCAGCTTGCAGGGGGGACCCTACGAGCAGTACTTC. It encodes CASSLQGGPYEQYF.

Points on this clone: Other DNA variants within this sample encode the same CDR3. J is TRBJ2-7 and V is TRBV19; tentatively, D is TRBD1 (5 bases). The V gene's germline CDR1 is LNHDA and CDR2 SQIVND (reference sequence). Trimming took off 3 bases at V and 2 bases at J, with 8 bases between the two ends. The CDR3 loop spans 13 amino acids. Written as DNA, the CDR3 is TGTGCCAGTAGTATCGGCAGGGCCTACGAGCAGTACTTC. This translates into CASSIGRAYEQYF.

This chain links TRBV27 with TRBJ2-1; 11 positions match TRBD2. This CDR3 is 14 amino acids long. J gave up 7 bases and V 2 bases, and 1 base lay outside the gene matches. Germline CDR1 is MNHEY and CDR2 is SMNVEV (reference sequence). CDR3 region: CASSLTSGGNEQFF. The CDR3 coding sequence is TGTGCCAGCAGTTTAACTAGCGGGGGTAATGAGCAGTTCTTC.

The chain's CDR3 is CASSLAGLYNTEAFF. The CDR3 nucleotides read TGTGCCAGCAGCTTAGCGGGACTATATAACACTGAAGCTTTCTTT. The V gene is TRBV7-9, the J gene TRBJ1-1; D is possibly TRBD1 (5 bases). Trimming removed 0 bases from V and 2 bases from J, with 10 bases in between. The CDR3 has 15 residues. Germline loops: CDR1 SEHNR, CDR2 FQNEAQ (reference sequence).